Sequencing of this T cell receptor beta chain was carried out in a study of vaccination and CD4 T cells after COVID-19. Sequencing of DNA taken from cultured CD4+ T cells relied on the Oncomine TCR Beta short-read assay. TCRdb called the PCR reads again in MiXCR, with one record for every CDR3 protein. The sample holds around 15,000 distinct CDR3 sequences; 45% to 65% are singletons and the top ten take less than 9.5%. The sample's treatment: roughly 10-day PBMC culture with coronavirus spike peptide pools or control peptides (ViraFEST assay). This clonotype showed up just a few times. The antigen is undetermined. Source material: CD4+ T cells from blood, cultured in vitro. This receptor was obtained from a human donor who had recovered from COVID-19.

CDR3 region: CASSLTLSYEQYF. The CDR3 DNA reads as TGTGCCAGCAGTCTGACTCTTTCCTACGAGCAGTACTTC. J is TRBJ2-7 and V is TRBV2; the D is unclear. The CDR3 extends over 13 amino acids. The germline V gene has CDR1 SNHLY and CDR2 FYNNEI. The V and J ends lost 5 bases and 1 base respectively, with 9 bases between them. Variable domain in full (rest from reference TRBV2 and TRBJ2-7): EPEVTQTPSHQVTQMGQEVILRCVPISNHLYFYWYRQILGQKVEFLVSFYNNEISEKSEIFDDQFSVERPDGSNFTLKIRSTKLEDSAMYFCASSLTLSYEQYFGPGTRLTVT.